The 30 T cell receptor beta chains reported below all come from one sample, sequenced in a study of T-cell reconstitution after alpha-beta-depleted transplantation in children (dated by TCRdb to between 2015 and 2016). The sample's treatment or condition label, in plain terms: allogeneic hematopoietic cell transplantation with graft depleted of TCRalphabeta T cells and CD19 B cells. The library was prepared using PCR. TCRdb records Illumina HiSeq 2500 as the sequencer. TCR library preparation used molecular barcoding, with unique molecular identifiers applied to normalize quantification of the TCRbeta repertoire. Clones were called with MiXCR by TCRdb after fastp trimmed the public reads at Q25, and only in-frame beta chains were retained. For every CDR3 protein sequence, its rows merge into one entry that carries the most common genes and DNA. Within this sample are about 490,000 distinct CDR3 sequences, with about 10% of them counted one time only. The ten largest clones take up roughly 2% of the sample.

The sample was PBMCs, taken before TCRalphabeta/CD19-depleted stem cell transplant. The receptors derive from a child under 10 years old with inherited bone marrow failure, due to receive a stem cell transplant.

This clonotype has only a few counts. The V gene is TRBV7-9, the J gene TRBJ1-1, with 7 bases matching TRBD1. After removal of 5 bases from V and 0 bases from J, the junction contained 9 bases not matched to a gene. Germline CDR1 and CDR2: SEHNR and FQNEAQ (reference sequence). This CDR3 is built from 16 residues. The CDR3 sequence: CASSPLDRALNTEAFF. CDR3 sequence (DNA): TGTGCCAGCAGCCCTCTTGACAGGGCGTTGAACACTGAAGCTTTCTTT.

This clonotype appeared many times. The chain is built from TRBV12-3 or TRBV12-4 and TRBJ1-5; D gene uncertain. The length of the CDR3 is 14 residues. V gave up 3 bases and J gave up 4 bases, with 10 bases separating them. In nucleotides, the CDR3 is TGTGCCAGCAGTTTTGGTTCAGCAAATCAGCCCCAGCATTTT. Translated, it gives CASSFGSANQPQHF.

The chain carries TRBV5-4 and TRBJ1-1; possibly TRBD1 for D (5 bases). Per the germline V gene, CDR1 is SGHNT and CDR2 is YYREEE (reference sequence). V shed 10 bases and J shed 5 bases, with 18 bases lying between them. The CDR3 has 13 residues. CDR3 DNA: TGTGCCGCGGGGGGGGATATGAGGACTGAAGCTTTCTTT. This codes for CAAGGDMRTEAFF.

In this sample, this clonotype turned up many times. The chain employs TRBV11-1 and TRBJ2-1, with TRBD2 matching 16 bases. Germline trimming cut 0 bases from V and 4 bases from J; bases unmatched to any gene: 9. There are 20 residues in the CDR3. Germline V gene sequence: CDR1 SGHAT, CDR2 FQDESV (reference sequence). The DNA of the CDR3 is TGTGCCAGCAGCTTAGCACCGGGACTAGCGGGAGGGCCAGGGTACAATGAGCAGTTCTTC. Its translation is CASSLAPGLAGGPGYNEQFF.

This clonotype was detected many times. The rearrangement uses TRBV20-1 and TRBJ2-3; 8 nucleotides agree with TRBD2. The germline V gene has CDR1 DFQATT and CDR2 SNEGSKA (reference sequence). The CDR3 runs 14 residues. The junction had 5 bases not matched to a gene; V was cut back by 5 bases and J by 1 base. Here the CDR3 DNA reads TGCAGTGCTGCCTCGGGGGGGGGCACAGATACGCAGTATTTT. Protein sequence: CSAASGGGTDTQYF.

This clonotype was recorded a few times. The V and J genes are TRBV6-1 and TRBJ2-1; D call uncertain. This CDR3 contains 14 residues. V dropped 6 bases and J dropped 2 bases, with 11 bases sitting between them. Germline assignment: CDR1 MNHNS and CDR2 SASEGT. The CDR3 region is CASSPIGPYNEQFF. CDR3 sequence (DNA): TGTGCCAGCAGCCCCATTGGTCCCTACAATGAGCAGTTCTTC.

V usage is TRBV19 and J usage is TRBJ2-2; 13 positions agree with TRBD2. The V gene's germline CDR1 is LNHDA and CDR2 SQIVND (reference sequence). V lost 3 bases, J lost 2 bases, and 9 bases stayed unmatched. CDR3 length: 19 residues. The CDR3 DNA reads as TGTGCCAGTAGTATCCCGGGACTAGCGGGATTCCCTAACACCGGGGAGCTGTTTTTT. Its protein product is CASSIPGLAGFPNTGELFF.

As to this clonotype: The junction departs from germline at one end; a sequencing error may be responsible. The CDR3 DNA sequence: TGCAGTCCTAGCGGGAGAGGTCAAGAGGCCCAGTACTTC. This sequence encodes CSPSGRGQEAQYF. The rearrangement uses TRBV20-1 and TRBJ2-5; 10 bases fit TRBD2. From germline, CDR1 is DFQATT and CDR2 SNEGSKA (reference sequence). This CDR3 region has 13 residues.

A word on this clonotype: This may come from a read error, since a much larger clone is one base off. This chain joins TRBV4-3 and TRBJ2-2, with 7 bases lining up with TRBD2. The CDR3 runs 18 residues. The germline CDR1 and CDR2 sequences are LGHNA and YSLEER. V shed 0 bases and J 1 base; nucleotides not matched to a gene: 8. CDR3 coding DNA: TGCGCCAGCAGCCAAGAATCAGCGGGATCGAGGAACACCGGGGAGCTGTTTTTT. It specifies CASSQESAGSRNTGELFF.

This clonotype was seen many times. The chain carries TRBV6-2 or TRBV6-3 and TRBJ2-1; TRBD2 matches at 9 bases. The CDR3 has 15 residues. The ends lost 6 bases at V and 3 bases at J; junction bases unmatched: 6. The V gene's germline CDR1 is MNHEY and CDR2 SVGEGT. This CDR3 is CASSQREVDYNEQFF. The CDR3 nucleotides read TGTGCCAGCAGCCAGCGGGAGGTAGACTACAATGAGCAGTTCTTC.

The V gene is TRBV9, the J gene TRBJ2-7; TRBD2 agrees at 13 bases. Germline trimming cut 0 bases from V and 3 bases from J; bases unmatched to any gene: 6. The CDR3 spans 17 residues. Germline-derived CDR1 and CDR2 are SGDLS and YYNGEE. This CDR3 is CASSVEGGLAGFYEQYF. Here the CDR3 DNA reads TGTGCCAGCAGCGTAGAGGGGGGACTAGCGGGATTCTACGAGCAGTACTTC.

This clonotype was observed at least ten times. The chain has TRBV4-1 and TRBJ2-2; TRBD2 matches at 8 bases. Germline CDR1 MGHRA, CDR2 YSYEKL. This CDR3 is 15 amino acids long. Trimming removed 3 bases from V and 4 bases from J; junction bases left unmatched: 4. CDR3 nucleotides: TGCGCCAGCAGCCATGGACTAGCTGTCACCGGGGAGCTGTTTTTT. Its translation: CASSHGLAVTGELFF.

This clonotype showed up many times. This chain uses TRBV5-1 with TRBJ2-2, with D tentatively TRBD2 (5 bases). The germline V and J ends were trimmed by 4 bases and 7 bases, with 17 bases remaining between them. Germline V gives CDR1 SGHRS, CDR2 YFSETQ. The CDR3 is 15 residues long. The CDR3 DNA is TGCGCCAGCAGCCCGGACCCCCTTGGAGGCGGGGAGCTGTTTTTT. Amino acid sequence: CASSPDPLGGGELFF.

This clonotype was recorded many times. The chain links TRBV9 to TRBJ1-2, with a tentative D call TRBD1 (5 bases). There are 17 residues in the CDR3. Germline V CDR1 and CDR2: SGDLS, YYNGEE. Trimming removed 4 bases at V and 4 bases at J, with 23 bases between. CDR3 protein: CASSQDRDPEIGYGYTF. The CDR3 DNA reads TGTGCCAGCAGCCAAGACCGGGACCCTGAAATTGGCTATGGCTACACCTTC.

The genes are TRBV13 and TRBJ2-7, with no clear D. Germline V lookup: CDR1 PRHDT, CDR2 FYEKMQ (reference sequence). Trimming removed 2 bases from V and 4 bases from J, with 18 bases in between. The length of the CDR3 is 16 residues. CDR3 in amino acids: CASSLNPRDSGYEQYF. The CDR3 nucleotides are TGTGCCAGCAGCTTAAACCCCCGTGATAGTGGGTACGAGCAGTACTTC.

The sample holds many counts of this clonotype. This CDR3 is CASSQGGQGTDTQYF. The DNA for the CDR3 is TGCGCCAGCAGCCAGGGTGGCCAGGGGACAGATACGCAGTATTTT. This chain links TRBV4-3 with TRBJ2-3; the D gene is possibly TRBD1 (6 bases). Looked up from germline, CDR1 is LGHNA and CDR2 is YSLEER. CDR3 length equals 15 residues. The V and J ends lost 3 bases and 3 bases respectively, with 13 bases between them.

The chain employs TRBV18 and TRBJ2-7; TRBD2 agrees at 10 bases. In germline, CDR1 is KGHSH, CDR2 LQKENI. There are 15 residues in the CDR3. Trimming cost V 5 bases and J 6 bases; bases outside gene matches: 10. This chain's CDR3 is CASSAGLAIPPEQYF. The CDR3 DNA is TGTGCCAGCTCAGCGGGACTAGCGATCCCCCCCGAGCAGTACTTC.

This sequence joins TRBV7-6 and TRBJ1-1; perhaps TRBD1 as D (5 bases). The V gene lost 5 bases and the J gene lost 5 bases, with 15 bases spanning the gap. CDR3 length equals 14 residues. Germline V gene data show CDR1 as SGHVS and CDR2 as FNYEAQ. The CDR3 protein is CASSPTGGTTEAFF. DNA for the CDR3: TGTGCCAGCAGCCCCACTGGGGGAACAACTGAAGCTTTCTTT.

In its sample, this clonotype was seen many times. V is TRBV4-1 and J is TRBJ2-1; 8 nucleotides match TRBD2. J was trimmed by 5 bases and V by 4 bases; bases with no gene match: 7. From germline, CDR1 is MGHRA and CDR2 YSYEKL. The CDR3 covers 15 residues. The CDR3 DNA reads TGCGCCAGCAGCCTTTCAGCGGGAGCAGACAATGAGCAGTTCTTC. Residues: CASSLSAGADNEQFF.

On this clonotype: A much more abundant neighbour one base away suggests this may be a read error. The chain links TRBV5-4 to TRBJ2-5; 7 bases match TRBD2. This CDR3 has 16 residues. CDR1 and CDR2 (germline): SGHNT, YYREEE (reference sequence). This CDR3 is CASTLGGTGYQETQYF. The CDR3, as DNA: TGTGCCAGCACCTTGGGAGGGACTGGGTACCAAGAGACCCAGTACTTC. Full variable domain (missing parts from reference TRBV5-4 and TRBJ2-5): ETGVTQSPTHLIKTRGQQVTLRCSSQSGHNTVSWYQQALGQGPQFIFQYYREEENGRGNFPPRFSGLQFPNYSSELNVNALELDDSALYLCASTLGGTGYQETQYFGPGTRLLVL.

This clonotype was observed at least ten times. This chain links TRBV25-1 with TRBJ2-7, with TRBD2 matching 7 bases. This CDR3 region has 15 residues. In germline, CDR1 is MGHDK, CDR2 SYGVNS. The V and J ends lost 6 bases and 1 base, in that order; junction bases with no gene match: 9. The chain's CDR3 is CASSNWRGSSYEQYF. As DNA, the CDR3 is TGTGCCAGCAGCAACTGGCGGGGGTCTTCCTACGAGCAGTACTTC.

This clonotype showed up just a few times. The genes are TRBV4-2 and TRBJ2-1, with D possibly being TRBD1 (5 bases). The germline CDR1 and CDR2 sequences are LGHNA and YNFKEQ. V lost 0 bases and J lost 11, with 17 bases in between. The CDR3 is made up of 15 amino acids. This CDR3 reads CASSQEGRSRTQQFF. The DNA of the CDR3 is TGTGCCAGCAGCCAAGAAGGTCGGTCGAGGACACAGCAGTTCTTC.

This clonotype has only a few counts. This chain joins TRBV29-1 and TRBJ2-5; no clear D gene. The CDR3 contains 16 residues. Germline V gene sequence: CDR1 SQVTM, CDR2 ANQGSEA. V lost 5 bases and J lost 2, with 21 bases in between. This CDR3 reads CSVLGTSRHPQETQYF. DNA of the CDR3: TGCAGCGTTCTGGGCACGAGTAGACACCCTCAAGAGACCCAGTACTTC.

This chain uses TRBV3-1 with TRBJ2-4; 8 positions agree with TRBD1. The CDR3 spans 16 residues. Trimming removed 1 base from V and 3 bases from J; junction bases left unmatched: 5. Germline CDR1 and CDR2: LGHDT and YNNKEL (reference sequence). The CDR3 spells CASSQGTGIHKNIQYF. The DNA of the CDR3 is TGTGCCAGCAGCCAAGGGACAGGGATCCACAAAAACATTCAGTACTTC.

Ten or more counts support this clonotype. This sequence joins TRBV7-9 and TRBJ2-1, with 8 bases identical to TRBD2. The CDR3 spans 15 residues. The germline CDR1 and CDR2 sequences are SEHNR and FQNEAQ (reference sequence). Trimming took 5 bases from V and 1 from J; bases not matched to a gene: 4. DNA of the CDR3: TGTGCCAGCAGCCGCGGGGGGACTTCCTACAATGAGCAGTTCTTC. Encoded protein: CASSRGGTSYNEQFF.

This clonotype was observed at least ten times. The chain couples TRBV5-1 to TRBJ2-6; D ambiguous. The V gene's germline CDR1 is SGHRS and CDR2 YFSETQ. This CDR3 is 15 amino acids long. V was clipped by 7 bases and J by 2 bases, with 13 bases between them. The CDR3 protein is CASRTGVAGANVLTF. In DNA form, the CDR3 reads TGCGCCAGCCGTACGGGTGTTGCTGGGGCCAACGTCCTGACTTTC.

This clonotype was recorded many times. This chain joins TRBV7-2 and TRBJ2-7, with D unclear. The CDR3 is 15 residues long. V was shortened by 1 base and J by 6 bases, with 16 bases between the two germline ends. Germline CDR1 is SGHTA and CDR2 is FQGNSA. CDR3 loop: CASSLVAWNPAEQYF. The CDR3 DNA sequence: TGTGCCAGCAGCTTAGTTGCTTGGAACCCGGCCGAGCAGTACTTC. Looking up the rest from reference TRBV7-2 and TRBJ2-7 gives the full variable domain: GAGVSQSPSNKVTEKGKDVELRCDPISGHTALYWYRQSLGQGLEFLIYFQGNSAPDKSGLPSDRFSAERTGGSVSTLTIQRTQQEDSAVYLCASSLVAWNPAEQYFGPGTRLTVT.

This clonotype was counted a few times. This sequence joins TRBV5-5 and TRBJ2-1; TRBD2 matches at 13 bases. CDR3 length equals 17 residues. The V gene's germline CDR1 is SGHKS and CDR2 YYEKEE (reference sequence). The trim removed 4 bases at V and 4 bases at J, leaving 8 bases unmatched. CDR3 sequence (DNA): TGTGCCAGCAGCCTGGGACTAGCGGGACGGTCGTACAATGAGCAGTTCTTC. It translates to CASSLGLAGRSYNEQFF.

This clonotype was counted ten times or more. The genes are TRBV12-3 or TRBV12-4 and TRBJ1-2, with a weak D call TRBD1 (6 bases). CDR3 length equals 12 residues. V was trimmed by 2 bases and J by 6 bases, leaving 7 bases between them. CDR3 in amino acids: CASSLHRDGYTF. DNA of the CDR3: TGTGCCAGCAGTTTACACAGGGATGGCTACACCTTC.

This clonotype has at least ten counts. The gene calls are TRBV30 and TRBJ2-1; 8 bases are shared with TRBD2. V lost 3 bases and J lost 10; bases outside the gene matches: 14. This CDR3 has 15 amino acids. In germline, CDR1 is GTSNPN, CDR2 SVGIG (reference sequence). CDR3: CAWRLTSGGAREQFF. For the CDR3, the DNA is TGTGCCTGGAGACTCACTAGCGGAGGGGCCAGGGAGCAGTTCTTC.